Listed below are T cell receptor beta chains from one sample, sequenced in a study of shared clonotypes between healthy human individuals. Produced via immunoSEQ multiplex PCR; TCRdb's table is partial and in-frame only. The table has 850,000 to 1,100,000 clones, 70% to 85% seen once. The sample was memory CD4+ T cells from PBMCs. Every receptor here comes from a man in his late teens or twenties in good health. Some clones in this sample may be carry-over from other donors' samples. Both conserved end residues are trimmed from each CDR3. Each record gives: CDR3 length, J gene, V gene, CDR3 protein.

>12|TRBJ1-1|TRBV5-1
ASTQGPMNTEAF
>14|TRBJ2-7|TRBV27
ASSLKGTSGSYEQY
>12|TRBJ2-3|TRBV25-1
ASRGGTGTDTQY
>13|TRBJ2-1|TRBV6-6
ASSYGSDRYNEQF
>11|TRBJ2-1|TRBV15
ATSRESQREGF
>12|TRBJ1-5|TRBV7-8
ASSFTGLDQPQH
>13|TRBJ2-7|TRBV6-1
ASREAGGLPYEQY
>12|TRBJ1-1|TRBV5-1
ASSIDPGNTEAF
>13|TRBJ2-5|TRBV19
ASRLSGGEGETQY
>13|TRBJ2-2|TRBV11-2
ASSSGPTNTGELF
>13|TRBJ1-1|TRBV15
ATSRDLNRRTEAF
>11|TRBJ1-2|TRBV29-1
SVGTGGDYGYT
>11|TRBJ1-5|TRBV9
ASSGSGLGPQH
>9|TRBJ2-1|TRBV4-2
ASSPGNEQF
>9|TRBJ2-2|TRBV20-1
SARVSGELF
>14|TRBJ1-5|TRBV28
ASSLSGTGGNQPQH
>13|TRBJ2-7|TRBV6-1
ASSEAVGQTYEQY
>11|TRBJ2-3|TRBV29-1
SASTGVTDTQY
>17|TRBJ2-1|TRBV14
ASSQDRSGGPTGYNEQF
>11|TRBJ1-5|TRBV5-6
ASSPGRDQPQH
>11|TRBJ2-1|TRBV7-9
ASSSSPGHPPI
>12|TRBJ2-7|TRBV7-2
ASSPFRGVYEQY
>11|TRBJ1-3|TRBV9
ASSLGPGDTIY